One and the same sample provided the 13 T cell receptor beta chains below, sequenced in a study of blood T cells in healthy people across ages. A J-beta primer mix and a sample-barcoded 5' primer were used in a second PCR of roughly 7 to 12 cycles. One entry per CDR3 protein, called by TCRdb with MiXCR from the 5' RACE reads. Among 850,000 or so distinct CDR3 sequences, under 30% were seen once, and the ten largest hold roughly 17%. Sequencing used blood. The receptors here all came from a woman of 80 years or more in good health.

This clonotype came up a few times. The chain links TRBV5-6 to TRBJ2-1; 9 nucleotides line up with TRBD1. Germline V CDR1 and CDR2: SGHDT, YYEEEE. The CDR3 runs to 16 residues. The V segment lost 4 bases and the J segment 2 bases; nucleotides outside the gene matches: 7. The CDR3 reads CASSPQGQGPYNEQFF. In nucleotides, the CDR3 is TGTGCCAGCAGCCCCCAAGGACAGGGGCCCTACAATGAGCAGTTCTTC.

At least ten counts were recorded for this clonotype. This chain uses TRBV20-1 with TRBJ2-3, with 11 bases lining up with TRBD2. There are 17 residues in the CDR3. With 5 bases clipped from V and 2 bases from J, the junction kept 12 bases outside the gene matches. Germline V gives CDR1 DFQATT, CDR2 SNEGSKA (reference sequence). The CDR3 coding sequence is TGCAGTGCTCATAAATTAGCGGGGGGGCTTTCCACAGATACGCAGTATTTT. Its protein is CSAHKLAGGLSTDTQYF.

Concerning this clonotype itself: This may arise from a read error, as a much more abundant clone is one base away. This chain links TRBV20-1 with TRBJ1-2, with 7 bases that match TRBD1. V lost 3 bases to trimming and J lost 4 bases; unmatched junction nucleotides: 8. Germline CDR1 DFQATT, CDR2 SNEGSKA (reference sequence). This CDR3 contains 14 residues. This CDR3 reads CSARVLGQFYGYTF. The CDR3 nucleotides read TGCAGTGCTAGGGTACTGGGACAGTTCTATGGCTACACCTTC.

This clonotype was picked up a small number of times. The chain combines TRBV20-1 with TRBJ1-6; 9 bases line up with TRBD1. The CDR3 is made up of 13 amino acids. J lost 14 bases, V lost 3 bases, and 8 bases had no gene match. Looked up from germline, CDR1 is DFQATT and CDR2 is SNEGSKA (reference sequence). CDR3 sequence: CSASTGGSSTLHF. The CDR3 nucleotides are TGCAGTGCTAGCACAGGGGGCTCATCGACCCTCCACTTT.

This clonotype was seen ten or more times. This chain uses TRBV5-5 with TRBJ1-2, with no clear D. The CDR3 totals 14 residues. Germline CDR1 reads SGHKS; CDR2 reads YYEKEE (reference sequence). V lost 1 base and J lost 2, with 9 bases in between. For the CDR3, the DNA is TGTGCCAGCAGCTTGTGGTCGGCAAACTATGGCTACACCTTC. The encoded protein is CASSLWSANYGYTF.

This clonotype showed up many times. This chain joins TRBV2 and TRBJ2-1; TRBD2 is a possible D gene (5 bases). The CDR3 has 14 amino acids. Trimming left V 6 bases short and J 4 bases short, with 13 bases between. Germline CDR1 SNHLY, CDR2 FYNNEI. The CDR3 loop reads CASRSAGPYNEQFF. CDR3 nucleotides: TGTGCCAGCAGGTCGGCGGGTCCTTACAATGAGCAGTTCTTC.

The chain links TRBV7-2 to TRBJ1-2, with a tentative D call TRBD1 (6 bases). Germline loops: CDR1 SGHTA, CDR2 FQGNSA. CDR3 length: 12 residues. V lost 5 bases, J lost 11 bases, and 15 bases lay in between. CDR3 nucleotide sequence: TGTGCCAGCAGCCAAGACAACAGGGCATACACCTTC. This sequence encodes CASSQDNRAYTF.

In its sample, this clonotype was seen a few times. The chain couples TRBV5-1 to TRBJ1-1; TRBD1 agrees at 10 bases. The CDR3 length is 15 residues. V trimming: 4 bases; J trimming: 4 bases; junction bases outside the gene matches: 7. CDR1 is SGHRS and CDR2 is YFSETQ in the germline V gene. The CDR3 bases are TGCGCCAGCAGCCCAGCCGGGACAGGGGTCACTGAAGCTTTCTTT. Its protein product is CASSPAGTGVTEAFF.

As concerns this clonotype: Being one base from a much bigger clone, this may be a read error. This chain joins TRBV5-5 and TRBJ2-3; 14 bases line up with TRBD2. The CDR3 spans 16 residues. Looked up from germline, CDR1 is SGHKS and CDR2 is YYEKEE (reference sequence). The CDR3 loop is CVSSPTSGGARDTQYF. The CDR3 DNA sequence: TGTGTCAGCAGCCCGACTAGCGGGGGGGCAAGGGATACGCAGTATTTT.

The CDR3 reads CASSLALGMQMNTEAFF. The CDR3, as DNA: TGCGCCAGCAGCTTGGCATTGGGCATGCAGATGAACACTGAAGCTTTCTTT. The chain links TRBV5-1 to TRBJ1-1; the D is unclear. The CDR3 spans 17 residues. Trimming took off 0 bases at V and 0 bases at J, with 15 bases between the two ends. CDR1 and CDR2 from the germline V gene are SGHRS and YFSETQ.

This clonotype has more than one count but fewer than ten. The chain couples TRBV6-1 to TRBJ1-1; D gene ambiguous. The CDR3 runs to 13 residues. Trimming took off 4 bases at V and 5 bases at J, with 11 bases between the two ends. Per germline, CDR1 MNHNS and CDR2 SASEGT. The CDR3 protein is CASSVEDLTEAFF. For the CDR3, the DNA is TGTGCCAGCAGTGTGGAGGATTTAACTGAAGCTTTCTTT.

This clonotype turned up a few times. At one end, the junction sequence differs from germline, possibly due to a read error. The CDR3 nucleotides read TGTGCCAGCAGCCTGGAGGCGGGGGAGCTGTTTTTT. It yields the protein CASSLEAGELFF. V usage is TRBV5-1 and J usage is TRBJ2-2, with D possibly being TRBD2 (5 bases). CDR1 is SGHRS, CDR2 YFSETQ, per germline. The CDR3 contains 12 residues.

This clonotype was recorded many times. The chain employs TRBV5-1 and TRBJ2-3; D gene unclear. Trimming cost V 0 bases and J 2 bases, with 7 bases left between them. Per germline, CDR1 SGHRS and CDR2 YFSETQ. The CDR3 runs to 14 residues. CDR3 nucleotide sequence: TGCGCCAGCAGCTTGGCGAGTGTCACAGATACGCAGTATTTT. It encodes CASSLASVTDTQYF.